Listed here are 14 T cell receptor beta chains from one sample, sequenced in a study of cytomegalovirus exposure and HLA in healthy donors. 13 Jbeta primers and 60 Vbeta primers were used for the PCR. Sequencing used immunoSEQ multiplex PCR; TCRdb keeps in-frame clones, though not all of them. Of around 96,000 clones listed, around 60% are singletons. The sequencing input was PBMCs. The receptors derive from a man in his sixties in good health and CMV-seronegative.

The genes are TRBV19 and TRBJ1-5, with D perhaps matching TRBD1 (6 bases). The CDR3 runs 14 residues. Between the trimmed V and J ends, which lost 5 bases and 4 bases, there was a span of 12 bases. Per the germline V gene, CDR1 is LNHDA and CDR2 is SQIVND (reference sequence). The CDR3 sequence is CASSWGGRNQPQHF. Written as DNA, the CDR3 is TGTGCCAGTAGTTGGGGGGGCCGAAATCAGCCCCAGCATTTT.

V usage is TRBV28 and J usage is TRBJ2-1; 9 bases match TRBD2. From germline, CDR1 is MDHEN and CDR2 SYDVKM. The J segment lost 4 bases and the V segment lost 2 bases, leaving 3 bases of the junction unmatched. The CDR3 consists of 15 residues. CDR3 loop: CASSLVLAGYNEQFF. CDR3 DNA sequence: TGTGCCAGCAGTTTAGTTCTAGCGGGGTACAATGAGCAGTTCTTC.

The chain is built from TRBV5-1 and TRBJ2-5; 8 bases agree with TRBD2. The CDR3 has 16 residues. J was trimmed by 1 base and V by 4 bases; bases with no gene match: 9. CDR1 is SGHRS and CDR2 is YFSETQ in the germline V gene. CDR3 sequence (DNA): TGCGCCAGCAGCCATGGTTCGGCGGGAGGCCAAGAGACCCAGTACTTC. As protein: CASSHGSAGGQETQYF.

This clone came up once. The J gene is TRBJ1-2, the V gene TRBV28; D possibly corresponds to TRBD1 (5 bases). The ends were cut back, 6 bases at V and 6 bases at J, with 11 bases in the middle. Germline CDR1 reads MDHEN; CDR2 reads SYDVKM. This CDR3 spans 12 amino acids. DNA of the CDR3: TGTGCCAGCAGAGAAGGGGAAAATGGCTACACCTTC. This sequence encodes CASREGENGYTF.

This clone turned up a few times. This sequence joins TRBV18 and TRBJ2-3; no clear D gene. V shed 6 bases and J shed 4 bases, with 11 bases lying between them. This CDR3 is built from 13 residues. CDR1 and CDR2 from the germline V gene are KGHSH and LQKENI. For the CDR3, the DNA is TGTGCCAGCTCCGGTGTTTCTTCAGATACGCAGTATTTT. Translated: CASSGVSSDTQYF.

This clone turned up a few times. The chain combines TRBV4-2 with TRBJ2-3; 12 bases are a match to TRBD2. The CDR3 length is 16 residues. Trimming at V came to 1 base and at J to 4 bases, leaving 3 bases not matched to a gene. Germline V gene data show CDR1 as LGHNA and CDR2 as YNFKEQ. Here the CDR3 DNA reads TGTGCCAGCAGCCAAGCCCTAGCGGGAGGGCCAGATACGCAGTATTTT. Translated: CASSQALAGGPDTQYF.

The V call is TRBV28, the J call TRBJ1-5; unclear D gene. Germline CDR1 MDHEN, CDR2 SYDVKM. Trimming removed 6 bases from V and 7 bases from J, with 16 bases in between. This CDR3 has 14 residues. CDR3 bases: TGTGCCAGCAGAAAAGGTTCGGGGAACCAGCCCCAGCATTTT. It encodes CASRKGSGNQPQHF.

For the CDR3, the DNA is TGTGCCAGCAGCTTGGGCCCCCCCCGGACAGGGGGGAGGAAGACCCAGTACTTC. Translation gives CASSLGPPRTGGRKTQYF. The gene calls are TRBV5-6 and TRBJ2-5; 10 bases are shared with TRBD1. The germline V gene encodes CDR1 SGHDT and CDR2 YYEEEE. With 0 bases clipped from V and 6 bases from J, the junction kept 14 bases outside the gene matches. The CDR3 totals 18 residues.

This clone appeared a single time. J is TRBJ1-1 and V is TRBV7-9; 8 bases align to TRBD1. Germline CDR1 and CDR2: SEHNR and FQNEAQ (reference sequence). V lost 4 bases, J lost 5 bases, and 9 bases stayed unmatched. This CDR3 has 15 residues. As DNA, the CDR3 is TGTGCCAGCAGCTCCGGGCCCACAGGGGGAACTGAAGCTTTCTTT. It codes for CASSSGPTGGTEAFF. The whole variable domain, remainder taken from reference TRBV7-9 and TRBJ1-1, is DTGVSQNPRHKITKRGQNVTFRCDPISEHNRLYWYRQTLGQGPEFLTYFQNEAQLEKSRLLSDRFSAERPKGSFSTLEIQRTEQGDSAMYLCASSSGPTGGTEAFFGQGTRLTVV.

The J gene is TRBJ2-1, the V gene TRBV11-2, with D maybe TRBD2 (5 bases). Germline CDR1 SGHAT, CDR2 FQNNGV. Trimming took off 0 bases at V and 6 bases at J, with 12 bases between the two ends. The CDR3 consists of 15 residues. The CDR3 region has the DNA TGTGCCAGCAGCTTAGAGAGTAGCGTGGCCAATGAGCAGTTCTTC. This encodes CASSLESSVANEQFF.

The chain employs TRBV27 and TRBJ2-3; 10 bases map to TRBD1. The CDR3 runs 17 residues. V shed 5 bases and J 2 bases; nucleotides not matched to a gene: 10. The germline V gene has CDR1 MNHEY and CDR2 SMNVEV (reference sequence). In DNA form, the CDR3 reads TGTGCCAGCAGTCTGATAAGGACAGGGGGATCCACAGATACGCAGTATTTT. It translates to CASSLIRTGGSTDTQYF.

This clone was counted between two and nine times. This chain joins TRBV7-9 and TRBJ1-1; TRBD1 aligns across 8 bases. The CDR3 covers 15 residues. Trimming cost V 0 bases and J 6 bases; bases outside gene matches: 6. Looked up from germline, CDR1 is SEHNR and CDR2 is FQNEAQ (reference sequence). CDR3 in DNA: TGTGCCAGCAGCTTAGCCGGACAGGGTTGGGCTGAAGCTTTCTTT. It specifies CASSLAGQGWAEAFF. Combining the CDR3 with reference TRBV7-9 and TRBJ1-1 gives the whole variable domain DTGVSQNPRHKITKRGQNVTFRCDPISEHNRLYWYRQTLGQGPEFLTYFQNEAQLEKSRLLSDRFSAERPKGSFSTLEIQRTEQGDSAMYLCASSLAGQGWAEAFFGQGTRLTVV.

The CDR3 loop is CASSPVQGRGYTF. CDR3 nucleotides: TGTGCCAGCTCACCAGTACAGGGAAGGGGCTACACCTTC. This chain links TRBV18 with TRBJ1-2, with D tentatively TRBD1 (6 bases). The V end was cut by 2 bases, the J end by 8 bases, with 12 bases between. CDR1 is KGHSH, CDR2 LQKENI, per germline. This CDR3 contains 13 residues.

The V call is TRBV29-1, the J call TRBJ2-1, with 8 positions matching TRBD2. V shed 1 base, J shed 9 bases, and the junction held 5 bases outside the gene matches. CDR1 is SQVTM and CDR2 is ANQGSEA in the germline V gene. This CDR3 contains 13 residues. The CDR3 region is CSVEVTSGGEQFF. The DNA for the CDR3 is TGCAGCGTTGAAGTCACTAGCGGTGGTGAGCAGTTCTTC.